Presented here are 17 T cell receptor beta chains from one specimen sequenced in a study of T cell repertoires in cytomegalovirus infection. MiXCR, run by TCRdb on the reads, gives a single entry per CDR3 protein. The table records approximately 470,000 distinct CDR3 sequences, roughly 43% of them present only once. The antigens these receptors bind are not known. The sequencing here drew on cultured PBMCs, taken from culture after CMV antigen stimulation. Receptors originate from a human donor in good health (CMV status not recorded). Some clones in this sample may be carry-over from other donors' samples.

This clonotype was found a few times. This chain uses TRBV7-8 with TRBJ2-1; TRBD2 aligns across 12 bases. This CDR3 is 18 amino acids long. V was pared by 1 base and J by 8 bases, with 12 bases of the junction left unmatched. CDR1 is SGHVS, CDR2 FQNEAQ, per germline. For the CDR3, the DNA is TGTGCCAGCAGCTTAGTCGCTAGCGGGGGGGCTCTGAGGGATGAGCAGTTCTTC. This sequence encodes CASSLVASGGALRDEQFF.

This clonotype was seen more than once but under ten times. This chain connects TRBV6-8 to TRBJ2-7, with D unclear. Trimming shortened V by 2 bases and J by 3 bases, and 14 bases separated the two germline ends. CDR1 is MNHGY and CDR2 is SAAAGT in the germline V gene. CDR3 size: 15 residues. This CDR3 is CASSYGYGGYYEQYF. In nucleotides, the CDR3 is TGTGCCAGCAGTTACGGATACGGCGGATACTACGAGCAGTACTTC.

CDR3 DNA sequence: TGTGCCAGCAGTTTAACAGGCGGGCGCTCACCCCTCCACTTT. The encoded protein is CASSLTGGRSPLHF. The genes are TRBV12-3 or TRBV12-4 and TRBJ1-6, with TRBD1 as a possible D gene (5 bases). Trimming stripped 2 bases from V and 10 bases from J, with 12 bases between. The CDR3 is 14 amino acids.

This clonotype was seen only a few times. This chain connects TRBV11-2 to TRBJ2-1; 7 positions agree with TRBD2. Trimming cost V 5 bases and J 0 bases; bases outside gene matches: 7. This CDR3 is 16 amino acids long. In germline, CDR1 is SGHAT, CDR2 FQNNGV. The CDR3 spells CASSPEAGRSYNEQFF. CDR3 DNA: TGTGCCAGCAGCCCGGAAGCGGGACGCTCCTACAATGAGCAGTTCTTC.

This clonotype has only a few counts. The rearrangement joins TRBV19 to TRBJ2-3; 13 nucleotides line up with TRBD2. The V segment lost 6 bases and the J segment 0 bases; nucleotides outside the gene matches: 3. There are 16 residues in the CDR3. CDR1 LNHDA and CDR2 SQIVND come from the germline V gene (reference sequence). As DNA, the CDR3 is TGTGCCAGTAGCAGACTAGCGGGAGGTAGCACAGATACGCAGTATTTT. Its protein product is CASSRLAGGSTDTQYF.

The table lists this clonotype with a few counts. V gene TRBV7-2 combines with J gene TRBJ1-5; TRBD1 might be the D (6 bases). The CDR3 totals 15 residues. Trimming pared 4 bases from V and 1 base from J, leaving 11 bases between. Germline CDR1 SGHTA, CDR2 FQGNSA. Here the CDR3 DNA reads TGTGCCAGCAGCTACACAGGGTCGAGCAATCAGCCCCAGCATTTT. Its protein product is CASSYTGSSNQPQHF.

V gene TRBV6-2 or TRBV6-3 combines with J gene TRBJ2-1; 9 bases line up with TRBD2. Germline V gene lookup returns CDR1 MNHEY and CDR2 SVGEGT. V trimming: 6 bases; J trimming: 7 bases; junction bases outside the gene matches: 19. CDR3 size: 18 residues. This chain's CDR3 is CASRRAIWTSAVGNEQFF. The CDR3 bases are TGTGCCAGCAGACGCGCTATCTGGACTAGCGCGGTCGGGAATGAGCAGTTCTTC.

J is TRBJ1-5 and V is TRBV18; D perhaps matches TRBD1 (6 bases). Germline values: CDR1 KGHSH, CDR2 LQKENI. V was cut by 6 bases and J by 14 bases, with 17 bases left in between. The CDR3 sequence is 12 residues long. CDR3 DNA sequence: TGTGCCAGCTCTTCCAACAGGGAGACGGAGCATTTT. It encodes CASSSNRETEHF.

The chain links TRBV7-8 to TRBJ2-5, with TRBD2 identical over 8 bases. Trimming at V came to 3 bases and at J to 7 bases, leaving 10 bases not matched to a gene. The CDR3 extends over 15 amino acids. CDR1 and CDR2 (germline): SGHVS, FQNEAQ. For the CDR3, the DNA is TGTGCCAGCAGCTTCGGGGGGGCCATTTCCTCGACCCAGTACTTC. It is translated as CASSFGGAISSTQYF.

The CDR3 region is CASSSEVMVAGDTDTQYF. The CDR3 DNA follows: TGTGCCAGCAGCTCCGAGGTCATGGTAGCGGGGGACACAGATACGCAGTATTTT. V and J are TRBV7-8 and TRBJ2-3, with 9 bases that match TRBD2. The CDR3 is 18 amino acids. V trimming: 4 bases; J trimming: 2 bases; junction bases outside the gene matches: 13. Germline V gene lookup returns CDR1 SGHVS and CDR2 FQNEAQ.

This clonotype has ten or more counts. The chain carries TRBV7-8 and TRBJ2-1, with TRBD1 matching 7 bases. In germline, CDR1 is SGHVS, CDR2 FQNEAQ. V was pared by 1 base and J by 4 bases, with 4 bases of the junction left unmatched. The CDR3 is 15 amino acids. For the CDR3, the DNA is TGTGCCAGCAGCTTAGGGGACAGCGAATACAATGAGCAGTTCTTC. Its translation is CASSLGDSEYNEQFF. The variable domain in full, with the rest retrieved from reference TRBV7-8 and TRBJ2-1, is GAGVSQSPRYKVAKRGQDVALRCDPISGHVSLFWYQQALGQGPEFLTYFQNEAQLDKSGLPSDRFFAERPEGSVSTLKIQRTQQEDSAVYLCASSLGDSEYNEQFFGPGTRLTVL.

The chain has TRBV12-3 or TRBV12-4 and TRBJ1-4; the D gene is possibly TRBD1 (5 bases). This CDR3 spans 13 amino acids. V was pared by 3 bases and J by 4 bases, with 6 bases between. The CDR3 DNA reads as TGTGCCAGCAGTTTCGGGGGTAATGAAAAACTGTTTTTT. It yields the protein CASSFGGNEKLFF.

The chain has TRBV2 and TRBJ1-5; possible D gene TRBD1, 6 bases. V lost 6 bases and J lost 0, with 12 bases in between. Per the germline V gene, CDR1 is SNHLY and CDR2 is FYNNEI. This CDR3 is built from 15 residues. This CDR3 is CASRRTENSNQPQHF. The CDR3 DNA is TGTGCCAGCAGGAGGACAGAAAATAGCAATCAGCCCCAGCATTTT.

The V gene is TRBV6-6, the J gene TRBJ2-5, with 8 positions matching TRBD2. V gave up 0 bases and J gave up 4 bases; unmatched junction bases: 4. Per germline, CDR1 MNHNY and CDR2 SVGAGI (reference sequence). The CDR3 loop spans 15 amino acids. This CDR3 reads CASSYSTGGGETQYF. Here the CDR3 DNA reads TGTGCCAGCAGTTACTCGACCGGGGGGGGAGAGACCCAGTACTTC.

This sequence joins TRBV19 and TRBJ1-1; 11 nucleotides match TRBD1. V shed 4 bases and J 5 bases; nucleotides not matched to a gene: 9. The germline V gene encodes CDR1 LNHDA and CDR2 SQIVND (reference sequence). This CDR3 has 16 residues. CDR3 nucleotide sequence: TGTGCCAGTAGTAGATTACCCGGGACAGGGGGAACTGAAGCTTTCTTT. This encodes CASSRLPGTGGTEAFF. Based on the CDR3 plus reference TRBV19 and TRBJ1-1, the full variable domain is DGGITQSPKYLFRKEGQNVTLSCEQNLNHDAMYWYRQDPGQGLRLIYYSQIVNDFQKGDIAEGYSVSREKKESFPLTVTSAQKNPTAFYLCASSRLPGTGGTEAFFGQGTRLTVV.

The gene calls are TRBV11-3 and TRBJ2-1; 12 bases align to TRBD2. CDR1 and CDR2 (germline): SGHNT, YENEEA. The CDR3 extends over 15 amino acids. V shed 8 bases and J 12 bases; nucleotides not matched to a gene: 14. In DNA, the CDR3 is TGTGCCAGCTCTAGCGGGAGGGCCGAGGGGACACGGCAGTTCTTC. Its protein product is CASSSGRAEGTRQFF.

This clonotype has only a few counts. The chain recombines TRBV20-1 with TRBJ1-2; D is uncertain. The CDR3 sequence is 15 residues long. Trimming stripped 0 bases from V and 4 bases from J, with 15 bases between. Germline lookup yields CDR1 DFQATT and CDR2 SNEGSKA (reference sequence). CDR3 protein: CSARDPGSVGYGYTF. In nucleotides, the CDR3 is TGCAGTGCTAGAGATCCTGGCAGTGTTGGCTATGGCTACACCTTC.